This T cell receptor beta chain was recovered during a study of blood T cell repertoires in COVID-19. Assay: immunoSEQ multiplex PCR; the TCRdb copy retains only in-frame clones and omits some. This table has more than 200,000 clones, 85% to 90% appearing once. The CDR3 length is 14 residues. The V segment lost 8 bases and the J segment 1 base; nucleotides outside the gene matches: 5. CDR1 is KGHDR and CDR2 is SFDVKD in the germline V gene. V gene TRBV24-1 combines with J gene TRBJ2-5; 8 bases align to TRBD1. Sequencing was performed on peripheral blood. This clonotype originated in an elderly man with acute or convalescent COVID-19. CDR3 residues: CATTEDRGQETQYF. DNA for the CDR3: TGTGCCACCACTGAAGACAGGGGCCAAGAGACCCAGTACTTC.